This TCR beta chain was obtained from a study of cytotoxic CD8 clonotypes in ibrutinib-treated CLL. Data came from immunoSEQ multiplex PCR; TCRdb stores just in-frame clones and leaves some out. Here the sample spans hundreds of thousands of clones, under 80% being singletons. This clone occurred a few times. CDR1 is SQVTM, CDR2 ANQGSEA, per germline. Deletions cut 7 bases from V and 5 bases from J, with 8 bases between. The CDR3 is 10 residues long. Sequences were derived from PBMCs, sampled after 24 months of ibrutinib treatment. The chain carries TRBV29-1 and TRBJ2-5; a weak D match, TRBD2 (5 bases). This sequence originates from a human donor with chronic lymphocytic leukemia. The CDR3 sequence is CSGGRETQYF. DNA of the CDR3: TGCAGCGGAGGGCGGGAGACCCAGTACTTC.